Listed below are T cell receptor beta chains from one sample, sequenced in a study of T cells after yellow fever vaccination. TCRdb independently ran MiXCR on the 5' RACE reads; one entry per CDR3 protein. The sample yields some 220,000 distinct CDR3 sequences, less than 3.5% seen once. Material: CD4+ T cells sorted from PBMCs, obtained 10 days after the yellow fever booster vaccination. The source of these receptors is a man between 18 and 35 years old who received the YFV17D yellow fever vaccine. The CDR3 runs from the conserved cysteine through the conserved F or W. Fields, in order: V gene, J gene, CDR3 protein.

TRBV6-2/TRBV6-3	TRBJ1-1	CASSWLATGMVTEAFF
TRBV3-1	TRBJ1-1	CASSTARRRAFF
TRBV7-9	TRBJ2-1	CASSPTRDNEQFF
TRBV7-2	TRBJ2-6	CASSAGTGAGANVLTF
TRBV6-6	TRBJ2-5	CASSSPKGGGLETQYF
TRBV30	TRBJ2-2	CAWSVLDRDGELFF
TRBV2	TRBJ2-2	CASRLAGGANTGELFF
TRBV7-9	TRBJ2-3	CASSLLAGPTDTQYF
TRBV10-3	TRBJ1-1	CAISRQDTEAFF
TRBV6-6	TRBJ1-1	CASRWGSNTEAFF
TRBV15	TRBJ1-2	CATSRGWGQGIRGYTF
TRBV7-8	TRBJ2-1	CASSLVLPYNEQFF
TRBV20-1	TRBJ1-5	CSARGGPDQPQHF
TRBV15	TRBJ2-6	CATGQGVFYSGANVLTF
TRBV9	TRBJ2-3	CASSGGAAGFTDTQYF
TRBV10-2	TRBJ1-2	CASSDPTPAGRSGYTF
TRBV4-1	TRBJ2-1	CASSQVGGGYNEQFF
TRBV7-2	TRBJ1-3	CASSRPPGAGNTIYF
TRBV29-1	TRBJ2-3	CSVEGSDRTDTQYF
TRBV11-2	TRBJ1-1	CASSLVQGAGTEAFF
TRBV20-1	TRBJ1-1	CSTGRVNTEAFF
TRBV29-1	TRBJ2-3	CSVMPGTDTQYF
TRBV20-1	TRBJ1-6	CSAHGTGIDNSPLHF
TRBV18	TRBJ1-5	CASSPLGFSNQPQHF
TRBV7-2	TRBJ1-4	CASSLATGGDEKLFF
TRBV7-6	TRBJ2-3	CASSSLVPTDTQYF
TRBV5-5	TRBJ2-4	CASSLYGIIQYF
TRBV15	TRBJ2-3	CATSRDRSARQYF
TRBV6-6	TRBJ2-7	CAAGQGGWREQYF
TRBV7-8	TRBJ2-5	CASSFQTKRTTQYF
TRBV20-1	TRBJ2-5	CSARYGTETQYF
TRBV14	TRBJ2-3	CASSPDWTSTDTQYF
TRBV9	TRBJ1-1	CASSVELNTEAFF
TRBV7-2	TRBJ1-1	CASRRREAEAFF
TRBV6-6	TRBJ2-2	CASNRGGTGELFF
TRBV7-9	TRBJ1-1	CASSPWAEAFF
TRBV11-2	TRBJ1-2	CASSLGTDPNYGYTF
TRBV7-2	TRBJ2-7	CASSTVGAGGEQYF
TRBV5-1	TRBJ2-7	CASSLGTSPGASYEQYF
TRBV7-2	TRBJ1-2	CASSPGPGGYTF
TRBV12-3/TRBV12-4	TRBJ2-3	CASSLGAETDTQYF
TRBV7-3	TRBJ2-1	CASSGFGSYNEQFF
TRBV20-1	TRBJ2-1	CSARRRDRAYNEQFF
TRBV3-1	TRBJ2-5	CASSLPSGGETQYF
TRBV7-6	TRBJ2-3	CASSSPTRNTQYF
TRBV9	TRBJ2-7	CASSVTGAYEQYF